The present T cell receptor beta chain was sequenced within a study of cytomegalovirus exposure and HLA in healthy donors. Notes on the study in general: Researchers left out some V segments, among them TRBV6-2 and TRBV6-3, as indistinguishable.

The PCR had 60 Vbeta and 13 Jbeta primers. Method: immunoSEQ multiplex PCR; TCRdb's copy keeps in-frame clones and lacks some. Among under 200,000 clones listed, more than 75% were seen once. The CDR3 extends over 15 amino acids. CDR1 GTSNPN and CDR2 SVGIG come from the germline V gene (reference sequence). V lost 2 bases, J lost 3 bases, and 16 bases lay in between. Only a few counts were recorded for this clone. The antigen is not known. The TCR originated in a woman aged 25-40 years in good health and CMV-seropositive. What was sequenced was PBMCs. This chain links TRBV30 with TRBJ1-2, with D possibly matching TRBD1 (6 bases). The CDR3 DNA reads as TGTGCCTGGAGTTGGGGGGGTGAGGGGGACTATGGCTACACCTTC. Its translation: CAWSWGGEGDYGYTF.